The present entry profiles one T cell receptor beta chain with its context. Only one count was recorded for this clone. Its antigen remains unidentified. Per-base qualities were not stored, and no clone one base away is much larger. V was cut back by 1 base and J by 5 bases, leaving a gap of 14 bases between them. The germline V gene encodes CDR1 SGHAT and CDR2 FQNNGV. The cysteine opens and the phenylalanine closes a CDR3 of 16 amino acids. Solely the CDR3 DNA is kept, with 48 bases framed from the first base. The sample comes from a study of blood T cell repertoires in COVID-19 (dated by TCRdb to the early 2020s). Looking at the study overall: Samples covering the acute and convalescent phases of COVID-19 were provided by collaborators in the United States, Italy and Spain. The repertoires were released in a freely available public database intended as a resource for research on the immune response to SARS-CoV-2. The prospective study material was composed of cDNA or gDNA derived from T cells, B-cell-depleted T cells, or PBMCs. Subjects who had been exposed to COVID-19, were actively infected with it, or had recovered from it provided the deeply sampled blood TCRbeta repertoires that made up the dataset. The samples were drawn from the first 160 participants of the ongoing ImmuneRACE study and from 950 to 1,500 subjects provided by 6 global collaborators. Where HLA class I and class II types were available, the types were taken from metadata supplied by the sample provider, not from assay-based typing. A de-identified subject ID, COVID-19 status, age in years and sex were almost always included in the sample metadata. Beyond this particular receptor, the publication reports: Clinical and demographic metadata were provided uncurated, with the amount varying by source and participant.

Participants in the prospective study were aged roughly 18 to 90 years, lived in some 24 United States geographic areas, and enrolled through a virtual design. In the prospective study, cohorts were assigned on the basis of participant-reported clinical history obtained from a screening survey and a study questionnaire. Recovered participants in ImmuneRACE Cohort 3 were defined as having two consecutive negative NP/OP PCR tests, clearance from a healthcare professional, or resolution of symptoms. Mobile phlebotomists in the prospective study collected whole blood, serum and a nasopharyngeal or oropharyngeal swab from every participant. Additional blood draws and questionnaires over an approximately two-month period could optionally be provided by prospective study participants. Blood samples from the prospective study were shipped frozen or at room temperature prior to DNA extraction. TCRbeta CDR3 regions were amplified from genomic DNA using the immunoSEQ Assay, a bias-controlled multiplex PCR. The authors' analysis ran thus. Nucleated cell counts per sample were estimated from amplification of reference gene primers within the assay. To quantify the absolute abundance of each unique TCRbeta CDR3 rearrangement, sequence reads were collapsed and filtered. For each sample, productive Simpson clonality was calculated by taking the square root of Simpson's diversity index across productive rearrangements. The table comes from immuneACCESS by way of TCRdb, which keeps in-frame sequences with V and J called. Part of the clones is missing from these tables; in studies checked, under half for an unresolved V gene and the rest for unknown reasons. V, J and clone size derive from that table, while D and trimming were established from the DNA sequence. The sample table lists about 380,000 clones, more than 75% of them with a count of one. The ten largest clones take up less than 1.5% of the sample.

This TCR derives from a woman aged 18-29 years who had recovered from COVID-19. Recombination linked TRBV11-2 to TRBJ2-2, with a weak D call of TRBD1 (6 bases match). The sample was PBMCs or T cells enriched from blood (not recorded which). The CDR3 has the sequence CASSLVSPQGTGELFF. Here is the DNA: TGTGCCAGCAGCTTAGTCTCCCCCCAGGGGACCGGGGAGCTGTTTTTT.